This paragraph covers one T cell receptor beta chain sequence. Its target is not known. Some clones are missing from TCRdb's copy, which holds only in-frame ones; the method was immunoSEQ multiplex PCR. The sample includes some 70,000 clones, over 80% of them seen just once. This CDR3 region has 15 residues. V lost 6 bases and J lost 2; bases outside the gene matches: 9. Germline V gene data show CDR1 as SNHLY and CDR2 as FYNNEI. This specimen comes from a study of T cell responses to AZD1222 COVID-19 vaccine. Study overall: Pooled samples include second doses given at about 4 or 12 weeks.

The study's findings and limits: White British people made up most donors, females outnumbered males, and clonal diversity was possibly underestimated.

Sequences were derived from peripheral blood, sampled on day 0 of AZD1222 vaccination. The chain recombines TRBV2 with TRBJ2-5; 7 nucleotides align to TRBD1. The sequence was obtained from an adult in good health. CDR3 amino acids: CASRENRGPQETQYF. In DNA form, the CDR3 reads TGTGCCAGCAGAGAAAACAGGGGACCACAAGAGACCCAGTACTTC.